There are a few counts of the clone carrying this T cell receptor (beta chain). The antigen is not known. Sequencing relied on a cDNA template that was reverse transcribed from extracted RNA. Assay used: immunoSEQ multiplex PCR; TCRdb lists only in-frame clones, some missing. The repertoire consists of over 150,000 clones, with 50% to 60% occurring once and the leading ten covering over 3%. This sample was taken from a study of CD8+ T cells in alopecia areata. The wider study: Scoring treated patients' severity relied on the percentage of scalp area affected.

As to treatment: oral pan-JAK inhibitor, 5-10 mg twice daily. Researchers took lesional scalp punch biopsies and peripheral blood from people who were alopecia areata patients. Notes on the study in general: When scalp samples are sequenced, resident alphabeta T cells of normal skin are also captured. Lesional scalp exceeded normal scalp in clonality, especially in alopecia totalis/universalis.

Trimming cost V 3 bases and J 4 bases, with 4 bases left between them. The CDR3 runs to 11 residues. Per the germline V gene, CDR1 is DFQATT and CDR2 is SNEGSKA (reference sequence). The J gene is TRBJ2-4, the V gene TRBV20-1; D gene ambiguous. The receptor comes from a human donor with alopecia areata. The sequencing here drew on CD4+ T cells sorted from blood, taken at week 4, from a patient treated with tofacitinib. CDR3 bases: TGCAGTGCTAGCCTGAAAAACATTCAGTACTTC. It is translated as CSASLKNIQYF.